This passage covers 5 T cell receptor beta chains from one sample sequenced in a study of blood T cell repertoires in COVID-19. TCRdb keeps only in-frame clones here, not all; method: immunoSEQ multiplex PCR. The table includes some 160,000 clones, 80% to 85% detected once. Sequenced input: PBMCs or T cells enriched from blood (not recorded which). The source of these receptors is a woman in her forties or fifties who had recovered from COVID-19.

This clone was picked up a small number of times. The chain has TRBV7-2 and TRBJ2-1; TRBD2 is a possible D gene (6 bases). CDR1 SGHTA and CDR2 FQGNSA come from the germline V gene. This CDR3 is 14 amino acids long. The V gene lost 7 bases and the J gene lost 9 bases, with 19 bases spanning the gap. As DNA, the CDR3 is TGTGCCAGCATTTTACGGGAGAGGGGCGGTGAGCAGTTCTTC. As protein: CASILRERGGEQFF.

The gene calls are TRBV5-4 and TRBJ1-1; D gene ambiguous. CDR3 length equals 16 residues. V dropped 4 bases and J dropped 2 bases, with 18 bases sitting between them. Germline CDR1 SGHNT, CDR2 YYREEE (reference sequence). CDR3 protein: CASSEGGSAVNTEAFF. CDR3 nucleotide sequence: TGTGCCAGCAGCGAGGGCGGGTCAGCCGTTAACACTGAAGCTTTCTTT. Based on the CDR3 plus reference TRBV5-4 and TRBJ1-1, the full variable domain is ETGVTQSPTHLIKTRGQQVTLRCSSQSGHNTVSWYQQALGQGPQFIFQYYREEENGRGNFPPRFSGLQFPNYSSELNVNALELDDSALYLCASSEGGSAVNTEAFFGQGTRLTVV.

The J gene is TRBJ1-4, the V gene TRBV6-5; a weak D match, TRBD1 (6 bases). Germline V gene sequence: CDR1 MNHEY, CDR2 SVGAGI. V was shortened by 7 bases and J by 5 bases, with 11 bases between the two germline ends. The CDR3 is made up of 13 amino acids. CDR3 in DNA: TGTGCCAGCATGCGTACAGGGAATGAAAAACTGTTTTTT. Amino acids: CASMRTGNEKLFF.

This chain uses TRBV15 with TRBJ2-1; weak D call: TRBD2 (5 bases). Deletions cut 3 bases from V and 9 bases from J, with 12 bases between. CDR1 LNHNV and CDR2 YYDKDF come from the germline V gene (reference sequence). The CDR3 has 13 amino acids. CDR3 protein: CATSSLAASEQFF. The CDR3 DNA follows: TGTGCCACCAGCAGTCTAGCAGCTAGTGAGCAGTTCTTC. The complete variable domain, with remaining parts taken from reference TRBV15 and TRBJ2-1, reads DAMVIQNPRYQVTQFGKPVTLSCSQTLNHNVMYWYQQKSSQAPKLLFHYYDKDFNNEADTPDNFQSRRPNTSFCFLDIRSPGLGDTAMYLCATSSLAASEQFFGPGTRLTVL.

The V gene is TRBV18, the J gene TRBJ2-5; D perhaps matches TRBD2 (5 bases). The V gene lost 3 bases and the J gene lost 3 bases, with 11 bases spanning the gap. CDR1 is KGHSH and CDR2 is LQKENI in the germline V gene. The CDR3 has 14 amino acids. CDR3: CASSPLGVKETQYF. The CDR3 bases are TGTGCCAGCTCACCGTTGGGAGTTAAAGAGACCCAGTACTTC.